The 18 T cell receptor beta chains presented below share a single source sample, sequenced in a study of beta chain features in type 1 diabetes. Expressed TCRB transcripts were sequenced after all isolated RNA was converted to cDNA. The repertoire was sequenced with immunoSEQ multiplex PCR; TCRdb's copy has only in-frame clones and lacks some. This sample has fewer than 350,000 clones, with about 8% found just once. What was sequenced was central memory CD4+ T cells from blood. Receptors originate from a young woman in good health.

This clone was observed a few times. The rearrangement links TRBV7-2 to TRBJ2-5, with 8 bases fitting TRBD2. V trimming: 1 base; J trimming: 5 bases; junction bases outside the gene matches: 3. The CDR3 is made up of 14 amino acids. The germline V gene has CDR1 SGHTA and CDR2 FQGNSA. The chain's CDR3 is CASSLGAGVETQYF. Here the CDR3 DNA reads TGTGCCAGCAGCTTAGGAGCGGGGGTGGAGACCCAGTACTTC.

V usage is TRBV7-2 and J usage is TRBJ2-7; 8 bases are a match to TRBD2. From germline, CDR1 is SGHTA and CDR2 FQGNSA. J was trimmed by 3 bases and V by 4 bases; bases with no gene match: 8. This CDR3 region has 15 residues. CDR3 coding DNA: TGTGCCAGCAGCTCGCCGGGACTAGTAGTCTACGAGCAGTACGTC. The encoded protein is CASSSPGLVVYEQYV.

In its sample, this clone was seen a few times. This rearrangement joins TRBV7-2 to TRBJ1-2, with D possibly matching TRBD1 (5 bases). The CDR3 extends over 16 amino acids. Deletions cut 1 base from V and 1 base from J, with 13 bases between. Germline V gene sequence: CDR1 SGHTA, CDR2 FQGNSA. The CDR3 loop is CASSLVGGLINYGYTF. In DNA form, the CDR3 reads TGTGCCAGCAGCTTAGTGGGGGGTTTAATTAACTATGGCTACACCTTC.

The CDR3 coding sequence is TGTGCCAGCAGTGACAGGGACTACGAGCAGTACTTC. This encodes CASSDRDYEQYF. The rearrangement joins TRBV6-1 to TRBJ2-7; tentative D call: TRBD1 (5 bases). Trimming removed 3 bases from V and 3 bases from J, with 6 bases in between. CDR1 is MNHNS and CDR2 is SASEGT in the germline V gene. This CDR3 contains 12 residues.

This clone was detected only a few times. The chain combines TRBV6-5 with TRBJ1-4; D is uncertain. V lost 5 bases to trimming and J lost 4 bases, with 11 bases between them. Looked up from germline, CDR1 is MNHEY and CDR2 is SVGAGI. This CDR3 is 14 amino acids long. The CDR3 reads CASSRVGNNEKLFF. The CDR3 coding sequence is TGTGCCAGCAGTCGGGTGGGGAATAATGAAAAACTGTTTTTT.

This rearrangement joins TRBV15 to TRBJ1-2, with a possible D match to TRBD1 (6 bases). The CDR3 spans 13 residues. Deletions cut 3 bases from V and 8 bases from J, with 13 bases between. Germline V gene sequence: CDR1 LNHNV, CDR2 YYDKDF (reference sequence). CDR3 in DNA: TGTGCCACCAGCAGGCGGGGGGCGGAAGGCTACACCTTC. Its protein product is CATSRRGAEGYTF.

This clone was recorded many times. The chain is built from TRBV10-3 and TRBJ2-5; perhaps TRBD1 as D (5 bases). The V and J ends lost 4 bases and 5 bases respectively, with 8 bases between them. Per the germline V gene, CDR1 is ENHRY and CDR2 is SYGVKD. This CDR3 is built from 12 residues. In DNA form, the CDR3 reads TGTGCCATCAGTGGACAGAGGGAGACCCAGTACTTC. Its protein is CAISGQRETQYF.

The rearrangement uses TRBV21-1 and TRBJ2-7; the table's D call, TRBD1, was not checked against the DNA. TRBV21-1 constitutes a pseudogene. CDR3 size: 16 residues. The CDR3 nucleotides read TGTGCCAGCAACAACCAGGGCTCTTGCAGGTCCTACGAGCAGTACGTC. It specifies CASNNQGSCRSYEQYV.

This sequence joins TRBV27 and TRBJ1-2; D is possibly TRBD1 (6 bases). V gave up 8 bases and J gave up 5 bases, with 15 bases separating them. The CDR3 consists of 13 residues. In germline, CDR1 is MNHEY, CDR2 SMNVEV (reference sequence). Here the CDR3 DNA reads TGTGCCAGCCGATCCCAGGGGAGGTATGGCTACACCTTC. The encoded protein is CASRSQGRYGYTF.

This clone came up once. This chain uses TRBV19 with TRBJ1-2, with TRBD1 matching 11 bases. Trimming cost V 4 bases and J 7 bases; bases outside gene matches: 17. The CDR3 extends over 18 amino acids. Germline V gene data show CDR1 as LNHDA and CDR2 as SQIVND (reference sequence). CDR3 protein: CASSTPTGTGGITSGYTF. As DNA, the CDR3 is TGTGCCAGTAGTACACCTACCGGGACAGGGGGGATCACCAGTGGCTACACCTTC.

The chain combines TRBV30 with TRBJ1-1; weak D call: TRBD1 (5 bases). Germline lookup yields CDR1 GTSNPN and CDR2 SVGIG (reference sequence). The CDR3 is 14 residues long. V was cut by 5 bases and J by 1 base, with 14 bases left in between. The CDR3 nucleotides are TGTGCCTGGGTCAGGGTCGGCAAGAACACTGAAGCTTTCTTT. This translates into CAWVRVGKNTEAFF.

V usage is TRBV7-2 and J usage is TRBJ2-5; D unclear. The CDR3 totals 16 residues. V lost 5 bases to trimming and J lost 2 bases, with 18 bases between them. Germline V gene sequence: CDR1 SGHTA, CDR2 FQGNSA. CDR3: CASSQDSWRVQETQYF. DNA of the CDR3: TGTGCCAGCAGCCAAGATTCGTGGCGAGTTCAAGAGACCCAGTACTTC.

The chain's CDR3 is CASSGTHSYEQYF. The CDR3, as DNA: TGTGCCAGCAGCGGGACACACTCCTACGAGCAGTACTTC. The gene calls are TRBV7-9 and TRBJ2-7; weak D call: TRBD1 (6 bases). The CDR3 runs to 13 residues. V was pared by 5 bases and J by 0 bases, with 8 bases between. CDR1 and CDR2 from the germline V gene are SEHNR and FQNEAQ (reference sequence).

The chain carries TRBV6-5 and TRBJ2-4; TRBD2 matches 7 bases. The CDR3 sequence is 16 residues long. Germline V lookup: CDR1 MNHEY, CDR2 SVGAGI. After removal of 0 bases from V and 0 bases from J, the junction contained 2 bases not matched to a gene. In DNA form, the CDR3 reads TGTGCCAGCAGTTACTCGACGGGGGGAGCCAAAAACATTCAGTACTTC. Its translation: CASSYSTGGAKNIQYF.

The V and J genes are TRBV5-1 and TRBJ2-5; D call uncertain. The CDR3 covers 13 residues. The germline CDR1 and CDR2 sequences are SGHRS and YFSETQ. V lost 7 bases and J lost 2, with 12 bases in between. The CDR3 here is CASCLSRQETQYF. Written as DNA, the CDR3 is TGCGCCAGCTGTCTTAGCCGGCAAGAGACCCAGTACTTC.

CDR3 nucleotides: TGTGCCAGCAGCCCCACGGTGGCGGGAAATAACTATGGCTACACCTTC. Translating it yields CASSPTVAGNNYGYTF. The chain carries TRBV7-9 and TRBJ1-2; D remains unclear. The CDR3 is made up of 16 amino acids. In germline, CDR1 is SEHNR, CDR2 FQNEAQ (reference sequence). Trimming cost V 5 bases and J 1 base, with 17 bases left between them.

At least ten counts were recorded for this clone. The V gene is TRBV19, the J gene TRBJ2-7, with 9 bases identical to TRBD1. Germline V gene data show CDR1 as LNHDA and CDR2 as SQIVND (reference sequence). The V and J ends lost 5 bases and 4 bases, in that order; junction bases with no gene match: 12. This CDR3 is 16 amino acids long. CDR3 protein: CASSGTLGQGRYEQYF. CDR3 DNA: TGTGCCAGTAGTGGGACGTTGGGACAGGGTAGGTACGAGCAGTACTTC.

The chain couples TRBV2 to TRBJ1-2; no definite D call. This CDR3 is 13 amino acids long. Trimming removed 6 bases at V and 8 bases at J, with 16 bases between. CDR1 is SNHLY and CDR2 is FYNNEI in the germline V gene. This CDR3 reads CASRRTPSGGYTF. For the CDR3, the DNA is TGTGCCAGCAGGCGGACTCCCTCGGGAGGCTACACCTTC.